These 8 T cell receptor beta chains came from one sample sequenced in a study of blood T cell repertoires in COVID-19. Profiling relied on immunoSEQ multiplex PCR, and the TCRdb table lists in-frame clones only, not all of them. The table shows 150,000 to 200,000 clones, with around 89% occurring only once. The source material was PBMCs or T cells enriched from blood (not recorded which). Receptors were obtained from a woman in her late teens or twenties who had recovered from COVID-19.

This sequence joins TRBV6-5 and TRBJ1-6; 10 nucleotides line up with TRBD1. CDR1 is MNHEY and CDR2 is SVGAGI in the germline V gene. The ends lost 8 bases at V and 6 bases at J; junction bases unmatched: 1. CDR3 size: 13 residues. CDR3 loop: CASRTGGNSPLHF. The CDR3 DNA follows: TGTGCCAGCCGGACAGGGGGTAATTCACCCCTCCACTTT.

The chain recombines TRBV30 with TRBJ1-4; D is perhaps TRBD1 (5 bases). CDR1 GTSNPN and CDR2 SVGIG come from the germline V gene (reference sequence). The CDR3 runs to 14 residues. Trimming left V 0 bases short and J 7 bases short, with 12 bases between. The CDR3, as DNA: TGTGCCTGGAGTGTTGACAGCTGGGGTGAAAAACTGTTTTTT. Translation gives CAWSVDSWGEKLFF. Looking up the rest from reference TRBV30 and TRBJ1-4 gives the full variable domain: SQTIHQWPATLVQPVGSPLSLECTVEGTSNPNLYWYRQAAGRGLQLLFYSVGIGQISSEVPQNLSASRPQDRQFILSSKKLLLSDSGFYLCAWSVDSWGEKLFFGSGTQLSVL.

The V and J genes are TRBV9 and TRBJ2-5; TRBD2 matches at 7 bases. The CDR3 spans 15 residues. V lost 2 bases and J lost 2; bases outside the gene matches: 6. CDR1 and CDR2 (germline): SGDLS, YYNGEE. The CDR3 protein is CASSVGGMEQETQYF. The CDR3 DNA sequence: TGTGCCAGCAGCGTGGGGGGGATGGAACAAGAGACCCAGTACTTC. The variable domain in full, with the rest retrieved from reference TRBV9 and TRBJ2-5, is DSGVTQTPKHLITATGQRVTLRCSPRSGDLSVYWYQQSLDQGLQFLIQYYNGEERAKGNILERFSAQQFPDLHSELNLSSLELGDSALYFCASSVGGMEQETQYFGPGTRLLVL.

This rearrangement joins TRBV30 to TRBJ1-5; D unclear. Germline assignment: CDR1 GTSNPN and CDR2 SVGIG (reference sequence). This CDR3 region has 15 residues. V lost 2 bases to trimming and J lost 7 bases, with 18 bases between them. The CDR3 protein is CAWSHQGGAGQPQHF. CDR3 nucleotide sequence: TGTGCCTGGAGTCATCAAGGCGGCGCCGGCCAGCCCCAGCATTTT.

The chain employs TRBV4-1 and TRBJ2-3; TRBD2 matches 8 bases. CDR1 is MGHRA and CDR2 is YSYEKL in the germline V gene. This CDR3 is 15 amino acids long. Trimming at V came to 4 bases and at J to 3 bases, leaving 6 bases not matched to a gene. The CDR3 coding sequence is TGCGCCAGCAGCCCTCGGGAGGGCATAACAGATACGCAGTATTTT. Translating gives CASSPREGITDTQYF.

V and J are TRBV28 and TRBJ2-1; 8 bases are a match to TRBD2. V lost 6 bases and J lost 5; bases outside the gene matches: 15. Germline loops: CDR1 MDHEN, CDR2 SYDVKM. This CDR3 has 17 residues. The CDR3 bases are TGTGCCAGCAGCCTCCTAGGGGGACTAGTCAATAACAATGAGCAGTTCTTC. This gives the protein CASSLLGGLVNNNEQFF.

V is TRBV10-3 and J is TRBJ2-3; 8 bases are shared with TRBD2. With 5 bases clipped from V and 2 bases from J, the junction kept 3 bases outside the gene matches. CDR3 length: 14 amino acids. Per the germline V gene, CDR1 is ENHRY and CDR2 is SYGVKD. CDR3 amino acids: CAISSGSFTDTQYF. For the CDR3, the DNA is TGTGCCATCAGTAGCGGGAGCTTCACAGATACGCAGTATTTT.

The chain uses TRBV9 and TRBJ2-7; 8 bases line up with TRBD2. V was pared by 0 bases and J by 2 bases, with 10 bases of the junction left unmatched. This CDR3 comprises 17 residues. Per the germline V gene, CDR1 is SGDLS and CDR2 is YYNGEE. The DNA of the CDR3 is TGTGCCAGCAGCGTAGAGGGGGGGAGCGGGAGTCCCTACGAGCAGTACTTC. Translation: CASSVEGGSGSPYEQYF. Full variable domain (remainder filled in from reference TRBV9 and TRBJ2-7): DSGVTQTPKHLITATGQRVTLRCSPRSGDLSVYWYQQSLDQGLQFLIQYYNGEERAKGNILERFSAQQFPDLHSELNLSSLELGDSALYFCASSVEGGSGSPYEQYFGPGTRLTVT.